Listed below are T cell receptor beta chains from one sample, sequenced in a study of tumor-infiltrating lymphocytes in primary liver carcinoma. TCRdb redid the calling of the multiplex PCR reads with MiXCR, one entry per CDR3 protein. The table includes about 330,000 distinct CDR3 sequences, approximately 64% detected once. Sequences were obtained from peripheral blood. Every receptor here comes from a man aged 40-49 years with primary liver carcinoma and hepatitis B virus infection. The CDR3 runs from the conserved cysteine through the conserved F or W. D genes are given only for firm matches. Not every row has a clone size; where given, it reads once, few, many or a size class.

j_gene,d_gene,v_gene,abundance,CDR3nt,CDR3aa
TRBJ2-3,TRBD1,TRBV11-2,many,TGTGCCAGCAGCAAGAACAGGGGACGCACAGATACGCAGTATTTT,CASSKNRGRTDTQYF
TRBJ2-1,TRBD2,TRBV28,-,TGTGCCAGCAACGGACTAGCGGGAGACAATGAGCAGTTCTTC,CASNGLAGDNEQFF
TRBJ1-1,-,TRBV11-2,many,TGTGCCAGCAGCTTAGAGACATACGCAGCTTTCTTT,CASSLETYAAFF
TRBJ1-2,-,TRBV4-1,-,TGCGCCAACAGTGAAGCACAGTACTATGGCTACACCTTC,CANSEAQYYGYTF
TRBJ1-4,TRBD1,TRBV5-4,-,TGTGCCAGCAGTACGGACAGGGGAACAACTAATGAAAAACTGTTTTTT,CASSTDRGTTNEKLFF
TRBJ2-1,TRBD2,TRBV11-2,-,TGTGCCAGCAGCTTGTCCCTAGCGGGGGCAAATGAGCAGTTCTTC,CASSLSLAGANEQFF
TRBJ2-7,-,TRBV5-6,-,TGTGCCAGCAGCAGGGCCATTAACTACTACGAGCAGTACTTC,CASSRAINYYEQYF
TRBJ2-7,-,TRBV7-9,few,TGTGCCAGCAGCTCTAGAAGAGGGGGGACCCACGAGCAGTACTTC,CASSSRRGGTHEQYF
TRBJ2-7,-,TRBV24-1,-,TGTGCCACCAGTGATCACGCAATGGGGGAGCAGTACTTC,CATSDHAMGEQYF
TRBJ1-1,TRBD1,TRBV11-2,-,TGTGCTAGCAGCTTAGGTCGGGACAGGGGGCGGATGAGAGACACTGAAGCTTTCTTT,CASSLGRDRGRMRDTEAFF
TRBJ2-1,-,TRBV24-1,-,TGTGCCATCAGTGTCAACGTTGGTCGGACCTCTAATGAGCAGTTCTTC,CAISVNVGRTSNEQFF
TRBJ2-2,-,TRBV12-5,-,TGTGCTAGTGCCCCATCGAACACCAGGGAGCTGTTTTTC,CASAPSNTRELFF
TRBJ1-2,-,TRBV6-5,many,TGTGCCAGCAGTACACCGATTGGTGGCTACACCTTC,CASSTPIGGYTF
TRBJ2-1,TRBD2,TRBV5-5,-,TGTGCCAGCTGCCATGGAGTCGGGAGGTTAATGAATGAGCAGTTCTTC,CASCHGVGRLMNEQFF
TRBJ1-6,-,TRBV4-1,-,TGCGCCAGCAGCCAAGTGTCAGTGAGTGCCCATAATTCACCCCTCCGCTTT,CASSQVSVSAHNSPLRF
TRBJ2-7,-,TRBV4-1,many,TGCGCCAGCAGCCAAGAGCAGAAAAGGGGGGGGGAGCAGTACTTC,CASSQEQKRGGEQYF
TRBJ2-3,TRBD2,TRBV11-2,-,TGTGCCAGCAACCTACAAGGGACTAGCGGGAGCTTAGATACGCAGTATTTT,CASNLQGTSGSLDTQYF
TRBJ1-2,TRBD1,TRBV6-6,many,TGTGCCAGCAGGAATAATGGACAGGGGGCGTCTGGCTACACCTTC,CASRNNGQGASGYTF
TRBJ1-5,-,TRBV6-5,few,TGTGCCAGCAGAAGGGGTAGCAATCAGCCCCAGCATTTT,CASRRGSNQPQHF
TRBJ1-2,-,TRBV11-2,once,TGTGCCAGCAGCTTAGATGGGTGGTCTACTCGCTACATCTTC,CASSLDGWSTRYIF
TRBJ2-7,-,TRBV11-2,-,TGTGCCAGCAGGGATACAAGGGACGAGCCGTACTTT,CASRDTRDEPYF
TRBJ2-7,-,TRBV10-3,many,TGTGCCATCAGTGAAGTGTCTGGCGAGCAGTACTTC,CAISEVSGEQYF
TRBJ1-2,-,TRBV4-2,many,TGTGCCAGCAGCCAAGATGGTCCTACGGGGGGCAATGGCTACACCTTC,CASSQDGPTGGNGYTF
TRBJ2-4,TRBD1,TRBV10-1,-,TGCGTGAGCAGTGCCGGGACAGGCATGGAAAGCATTCAGCACTTC,CVSSAGTGMESIQHF
TRBJ2-7,TRBD2,TRBV11-2,once,TGTGCCAGCAGCTTAGAAGGGACTATGTCCTACGAGCAGTACTTC,CASSLEGTMSYEQYF
TRBJ1-2,-,TRBV11-1,-,TGTGCCAGTAGCTTGTCGGTAGCGACTAACTATGGCTACACCTTC,CASSLSVATNYGYTF
TRBJ1-5,-,TRBV6-5,-,TGTGCCAGCAGACGGACAGACGATAGCAATCAGCTCCAGCATTTT,CASRRTDDSNQLQHF
TRBJ2-1,TRBD2,TRBV11-2,-,TGTGCCAGAAGCTTAGCGGGGGGGGCCCCCTACAATAAACAGTTCTTC,CARSLAGGAPYNKQFF
TRBJ2-1,-,TRBV5-4,few,TGTGCCAGCAGCCAAATGACAGGACCAGACAATGAGCGGTTCTTC,CASSQMTGPDNERFF
TRBJ2-7,-,TRBV29-1,-,TGCAGCGCCCGGTACTGTAGAGAGTTTGATGAGCAGTACTTC,CSARYCREFDEQYF
TRBJ1-6,-,TRBV11-2,-,TGTGCCAGCAGTCCCAGGTTCGATGATTCACCCCTCCGCTTT,CASSPRFDDSPLRF
TRBJ2-1,-,TRBV11-2,many,TGTGCCAGCAGCTTAGATCGAGGCGAGCAGTTCTTC,CASSLDRGEQFF
TRBJ2-7,-,TRBV11-2,many,TGTGCCAGCAGATTCCTGGGGGGGCAGTACGAGCAGTACTTC,CASRFLGGQYEQYF
TRBJ2-5,-,TRBV11-2,-,TGTGCCAGCACCTCAGACGGGTCGGCTCAGACCCAGTACTTT,CASTSDGSAQTQYF
TRBJ2-1,TRBD2,TRBV4-1,-,TGCGCCAGCAGACCCCCCGTACGGGAGGCGTGCAATGAGCAGTTCTTC,CASRPPVREACNEQFF
TRBJ1-1,-,TRBV28,-,TGTGCCAGCAATTTGCGGGGAACTGAAGCTTTCTTT,CASNLRGTEAFF